The clone carrying this TCR beta chain was seen ten or more times. Its antigen is unidentified. The data were obtained in a study of early T cells in non-severe SARS-CoV-2 infection. Separate cDNA molecules each had unique molecular identifiers attached to them. TCRdb recomputed calls from the 5' RACE reads with MiXCR, one row per CDR3 protein. This table has tens of thousands of distinct CDR3 sequences, approximately 12% appearing once. Study-level findings and limits: Matching results from VDJdb favored anti-spike CD8 responses, leaving private and CD4 specificities undetected.

This CDR3 region has 13 residues. V dropped 0 bases and J dropped 7 bases, with 4 bases sitting between them. CDR1 and CDR2 from the germline V gene are MRHNA and SNTAGT. Source material: whole blood. J is TRBJ1-6 and V is TRBV6-4; no firm D call. The clonotype comes from an adult who was a healthcare worker with PCR-confirmed SARS-CoV-2 infection or an uninfected control (not recorded which). In nucleotides, the CDR3 is TGTGCCAGCAGTGACTCAGGGAATTCACCCCTCCACTTT. Amino acid sequence: CASSDSGNSPLHF.